A selection of T cell receptor beta chains follows, all from one sample in a study of CD8+ T cells in alopecia areata. Sequenced by immunoSEQ multiplex PCR; TCRdb stores in-frame clones only, minus some. The sample lists under 130,000 clones; about 60% were seen once. The sample was CD4+ T cells sorted from blood. All receptors derive from a human donor in good health. Each CDR3 is given with its conserved first and last residue. D genes are given only for firm matches. Some rows mark clone size as missing; the rest say once, few, many or name a class of expanded clone.

cdr3_aa | cdr3_nt | j_call | d_call | v_call | clone_size
CAWSVFPTMNTEAFF | TGTGCCTGGAGTGTTTTCCCCACCATGAACACTGAAGCTTTCTTT | TRBJ1-1 | - | TRBV30 | once
CSAQGNEQYF | TGCAGCGCCCAGGGGAACGAGCAGTACTTC | TRBJ2-7 | - | TRBV29-1 | few
CASSRGQGLTDTQYF | TGTGCCAGCTCACGTGGACAGGGGCTCACAGATACGCAGTATTTT | TRBJ2-3 | TRBD1 | TRBV18 | few
CSVDRPLTGGETQYF | TGCAGCGTTGATAGGCCCTTAACAGGGGGAGAGACCCAGTACTTC | TRBJ2-5 | TRBD1 | TRBV29-1 | -
CASGLEGGTEAFF | TGTGCCAGCGGCCTTGAGGGGGGCACTGAAGCTTTCTTT | TRBJ1-1 | - | TRBV27 | -
CASSPRGGLYEQYF | TGTGCCAGCAGCCCCCGTGGGGGTCTCTACGAGCAGTACTTC | TRBJ2-7 | - | TRBV6-5 | -
CASSLAGGLRDTQYF | TGTGCCAGCAGTCTAGCGGGGGGCTTGAGAGATACGCAGTATTTT | TRBJ2-3 | TRBD2 | TRBV28 | few
CSPRIQETQYF | TGCAGCCCCCGGATCCAAGAGACCCAGTACTTC | TRBJ2-5 | - | TRBV29-1 | few
CASSLGATGNEQFF | TGTGCCAGCAGCTTAGGCGCGACAGGCAATGAGCAGTTCTTC | TRBJ2-1 | - | TRBV7-8 | -
CASGKAGGGVYGYTF | TGTGCCAGTGGCAAGGCCGGAGGGGGCGTCTATGGCTACACCTTC | TRBJ1-2 | TRBD1 | TRBV19 | -
CASSPQTSGGGEQYF | TGTGCCAGCAGTCCGCAGACTAGCGGGGGGGGTGAGCAGTACTTC | TRBJ2-7 | TRBD2 | TRBV6-5 | -
CASSIGGDNYGYTF | TGTGCCAGTAGTATAGGAGGCGATAACTATGGCTACACCTTC | TRBJ1-2 | - | TRBV19 | -
CASSFRLAKNIQYF | TGTGCCAGCAGCTTCAGGCTAGCCAAAAACATTCAGTACTTC | TRBJ2-4 | - | TRBV5-6 | -
CAIREPNTGELFF | TGTGCCATCCGTGAACCTAACACCGGGGAGCTGTTTTTT | TRBJ2-2 | - | TRBV10-3 | -
CASKTGTLNNEQFF | TGTGCCAGCAAGACAGGGACATTAAACAATGAGCAGTTCTTC | TRBJ2-1 | TRBD1 | TRBV6-5 | -
CASSFDRDGSPLHF | TGTGCCAGCAGTTTTGACAGGGATGGTTCACCCCTCCACTTT | TRBJ1-6 | TRBD1 | TRBV6-6 | once
CASSLSQSNEQYF | TGTGCCAGCAGCTTATCTCAATCGAACGAGCAGTACTTC | TRBJ2-7 | - | TRBV7-3 | few
CASNRDPRGEQFF | TGTGCCAGCAACCGGGATCCTCGCGGTGAGCAGTTCTTC | TRBJ2-1 | - | TRBV14 | -
CAWGQPGQGMYGYTF | TGTGCCTGGGGACAACCGGGACAGGGGATGTATGGCTACACCTTC | TRBJ1-2 | TRBD1 | TRBV30 | -
CAIRGHLGDIEQYF | TGTGCCATCAGGGGACATTTGGGGGATATCGAGCAGTACTTC | TRBJ2-7 | - | TRBV10-3 | -
CASSPRDAAWPEAFF | TGTGCCAGCTCACCCCGGGACGCTGCCTGGCCTGAAGCTTTCTTT | TRBJ1-1 | - | TRBV18 | -
CASSQDLKNYGYTF | TGTGCCAGCAGCCAGGACCTGAAGAACTATGGCTACACCTTC | TRBJ1-2 | - | TRBV6-5 | -
CSVASTTNQPQHF | TGCAGCGTTGCGTCCACGACTAATCAGCCCCAGCATTTT | TRBJ1-5 | - | TRBV29-1 | -